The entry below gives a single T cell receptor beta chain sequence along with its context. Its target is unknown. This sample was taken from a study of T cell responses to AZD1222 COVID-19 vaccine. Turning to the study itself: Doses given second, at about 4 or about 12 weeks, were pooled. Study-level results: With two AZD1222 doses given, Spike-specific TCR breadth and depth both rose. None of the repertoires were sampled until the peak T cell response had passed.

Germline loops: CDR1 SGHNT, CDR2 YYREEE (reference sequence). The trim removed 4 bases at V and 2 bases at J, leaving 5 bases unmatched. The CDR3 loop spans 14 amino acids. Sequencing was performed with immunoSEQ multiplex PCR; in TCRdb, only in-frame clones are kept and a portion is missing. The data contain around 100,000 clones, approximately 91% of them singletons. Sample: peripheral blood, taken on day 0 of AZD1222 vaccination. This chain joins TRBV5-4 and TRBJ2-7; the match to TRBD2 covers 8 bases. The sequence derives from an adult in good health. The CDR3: CASSREGATYEQYF. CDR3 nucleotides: TGTGCCAGCAGCCGGGAGGGCGCGACCTACGAGCAGTACTTC.